This T cell receptor beta chain was recorded in a study of T cells in Graves' hyperthyroidism and ophthalmopathy. This clonotype was seen repeatedly, ten times or more. Researchers took RNA transcripts and amplified the TCR beta CDR3 regions from them. HTBI primers were employed in a first-round RT-PCR of the TCR CDR3. TCRdb reanalysed the multiplex PCR reads using MiXCR and keeps one entry per CDR3 protein. In the table there are hundreds of thousands of distinct CDR3 sequences, 15% to 17% of which are singletons. Germline lookup yields CDR1 MDHEN and CDR2 SYDVKM. With 5 bases removed from V and 5 bases from J, the gap between germline ends came to 22 bases. The CDR3 contains 16 residues. Patients were aged 18 to 65, had disease duration under 2 months, and had newly diagnosed hyperthyroidism.

The chain has TRBV28 and TRBJ2-7; no firm D call. This TCR came from a young woman with Graves' hyperthyroidism. Sequencing was done on a sample of blood. This chain's CDR3 is CASSQRPGHWTDEQYF. CDR3 DNA: TGTGCCAGCAGTCAAAGACCGGGCCACTGGACGGACGAGCAGTACTTC.